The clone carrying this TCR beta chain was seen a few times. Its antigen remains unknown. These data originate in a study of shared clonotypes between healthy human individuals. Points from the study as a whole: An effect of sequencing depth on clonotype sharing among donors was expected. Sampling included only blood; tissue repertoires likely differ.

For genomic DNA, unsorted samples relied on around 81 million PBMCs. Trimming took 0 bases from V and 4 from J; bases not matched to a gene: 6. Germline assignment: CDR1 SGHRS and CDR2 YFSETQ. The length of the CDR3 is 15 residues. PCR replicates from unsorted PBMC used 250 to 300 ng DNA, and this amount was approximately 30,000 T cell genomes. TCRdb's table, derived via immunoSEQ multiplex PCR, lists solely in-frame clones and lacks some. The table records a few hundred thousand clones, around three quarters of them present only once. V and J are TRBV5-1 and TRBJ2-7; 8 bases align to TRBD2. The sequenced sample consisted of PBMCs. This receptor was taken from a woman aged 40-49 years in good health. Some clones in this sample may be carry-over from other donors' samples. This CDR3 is CASSLVVAGLYEQYF. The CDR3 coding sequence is TGCGCCAGCAGCTTGGTTGTAGCGGGATTATACGAGCAGTACTTC.